This is a list of T cell receptor beta chains from one sample in a study of control samples from healthy donors and cancer patients. Using immunoSEQ multiplex PCR, the repertoire was profiled, and TCRdb retains in-frame clones only, with some absent. Here the sample spans 140,000 or so clones, under 90% being singletons. Input material: blood. These receptors came from a man aged 30-40 years in good health. The CDR3 runs from the conserved cysteine through the conserved F or W. Fields, in order: CDR3 DNA, CDR3 protein, V gene, D gene, clone size, J gene. The D gene is left open where the match is weak. Not all rows give a size; the values are once, few, many and, for expanded clones, a class.

TGCGCCAGCAGCCAAGGTCGGACAGCCCTTCCCTATGGCTACACCTTC,CASSQGRTALPYGYTF,TRBV4-3,-,-,TRBJ1-2
TGTGCCACCGACCTGTTGGGGTCGAGGACAGATACGCAGTATTTT,CATDLLGSRTDTQYF,TRBV2,-,-,TRBJ2-3
TGTGCCAGCAGCTTAAGTCAGGGATCGTTCAATGAGCAGTTCTTC,CASSLSQGSFNEQFF,TRBV7-2,-,few,TRBJ2-1
TGTGCCAGCTCCCCGGGACAGGGGTTCGAGCAGTACTTC,CASSPGQGFEQYF,TRBV18,TRBD1,-,TRBJ2-7
TGTGCCAGCAGTTACTCTCTCTTCTACGAGCAGTACTTC,CASSYSLFYEQYF,TRBV6-2/TRBV6-3,-,-,TRBJ2-7
TGCAGTGCTAGTAGAGCCGATACGCAGTATTTT,CSASRADTQYF,TRBV20-1,-,-,TRBJ2-3
TGTGCCAGCAGCCAAGGGGGTCGGGCCTACAATGAGCAGTTCTTC,CASSQGGRAYNEQFF,TRBV3-1/TRBV3-2,-,-,TRBJ2-1
TGTGCCAGCACTGGCACTAGCGGAGAAGAGACCCAGTACTTC,CASTGTSGEETQYF,TRBV5-4,TRBD2,-,TRBJ2-5
TGCGCCAGCAGCCAAGATCAGGGGGCCTATTCACCCCTCCACTTT,CASSQDQGAYSPLHF,TRBV4-3,TRBD1,-,TRBJ1-6
TGTGCCAGCAGCCCCTCTAGCGGGAGCACAGATACGCAGTATTTT,CASSPSSGSTDTQYF,TRBV7-3,TRBD2,-,TRBJ2-3
TGTGCCAGCAGCTTAAATGCCCTCTTCGAATTGGGGGGGCAAGAGACCCAGTACTTC,CASSLNALFELGGQETQYF,TRBV7-8,TRBD2,-,TRBJ2-5
TGTGCCAGCAGCAAAGATGGGACGGTCTCCTACGAGCAGTACTTC,CASSKDGTVSYEQYF,TRBV21-1,-,-,TRBJ2-7
TGTGCCAGCAGCCAAGATCGCGATCAGCCCCAGCATTTT,CASSQDRDQPQHF,TRBV4-2,-,once,TRBJ1-5
TGTGCCAGCAGTAGCGGGAGAGTTAACACCGGGGAGCTGTTTTTT,CASSSGRVNTGELFF,TRBV27,TRBD2,-,TRBJ2-2
TGCGCCAGCAGCCAAGGTTTCCACAGGGGATCCTCCTACGAGCAGTACTTC,CASSQGFHRGSSYEQYF,TRBV4-3,TRBD1,few,TRBJ2-7
TGTGCCAGCAGCGCCAGGGGGAACAGCAATCAGCCCCAGCATTTT,CASSARGNSNQPQHF,TRBV7-9,TRBD1,few,TRBJ1-5
TGCGCCAGCAGCTTTGCCCCCGGCTACGAGCAGTACTTC,CASSFAPGYEQYF,TRBV5-1,-,-,TRBJ2-7
TGTGCCAGCAGCTTGTCCACTTTTTTCGGCACCATATATTTT,CASSLSTFFGTIYF,TRBV7-2,-,-,TRBJ1-3
TGTGCCAGTAGAGGGGAGGCGTCCTATAATTCACCCCTCCACTTT,CASRGEASYNSPLHF,TRBV19,-,-,TRBJ1-6
TGCAGCGTTGTGGGGAGTAACACAGCTTCCTCCTATGGCTACACCTTC,CSVVGSNTASSYGYTF,TRBV29-1,-,few,TRBJ1-2
TGTGCCAGCAGCGTAGATGAGACAGGGTATGGCTACACCTTC,CASSVDETGYGYTF,TRBV9,TRBD1,once,TRBJ1-2
TGTGCCAGCAGCCCAAGACAGGGGCCGGGTGAGACCCAGTACTTC,CASSPRQGPGETQYF,TRBV7-9,TRBD1,-,TRBJ2-5
TGTGCCACCAGCAGAGTGGGGACAGGGGGCTACGAGCAGTACTTC,CATSRVGTGGYEQYF,TRBV15,TRBD1,-,TRBJ2-7
TGTGCCAGTAGCCTGCGGGGGGGCCCCACTTATCCCTACAATGAGCAGTTCTTC,CASSLRGGPTYPYNEQFF,TRBV19,TRBD2,-,TRBJ2-1
TGTGCCAGCAGTTTCGGAGGGCGGGAGACCCAGTACTTC,CASSFGGRETQYF,TRBV2,-,-,TRBJ2-5
TGTGCCAGCAGCCGAAGAGGGAGCGAAAAACTGTTTTTT,CASSRRGSEKLFF,TRBV3-1/TRBV3-2,-,-,TRBJ1-4
TGTGCCAGCAGCCATAGGACAGGGTCCTACGAGCAGTACTTC,CASSHRTGSYEQYF,TRBV3-1/TRBV3-2,TRBD1,-,TRBJ2-7
TGTGCCAGCAGCTTAGGCCCCGGGGGCGGCTATGGCTACACCTTC,CASSLGPGGGYGYTF,TRBV7-6,-,-,TRBJ1-2
TGTGCCAGCAGCTGGGTTACAGGCGAAAAACTGTTTTTT,CASSWVTGEKLFF,TRBV7-2,-,-,TRBJ1-4
TGCGCCAGCAGTCATCTGGTCATCCTTGCGGCTAATGAAAAACTGTTTTTT,CASSHLVILAANEKLFF,TRBV10-1,-,-,TRBJ1-4
TGTGCCAGCAGCTTAATGGCCAGACCTCACACAGATACGCAGTATTTT,CASSLMARPHTDTQYF,TRBV7-6,-,-,TRBJ2-3
TGTGCCAGCAGTTTTCAGGAAGATACGCAGTATTTT,CASSFQEDTQYF,TRBV7-2,-,-,TRBJ2-3
TGCGCCAGCAGCCAAGACACCCTCGGGGAGCAGTACTTC,CASSQDTLGEQYF,TRBV4-3,-,-,TRBJ2-7
TGCAGCGTCCTATCCCGACAGGGGACAGCTGAAGCTTTCTTT,CSVLSRQGTAEAFF,TRBV29-1,TRBD1,-,TRBJ1-1
TGTGCCAGCAGCTTAGCGCTAGTGGGGGGGCTCTCTGGAAACACCATATATTTT,CASSLALVGGLSGNTIYF,TRBV7-8,-,-,TRBJ1-3
TGTGCCAGTAGTATAGGAGATGGCTACACCTTC,CASSIGDGYTF,TRBV19,-,-,TRBJ1-2
TGCGCCAGCAGCCCGGGGGTTGAAGAGACCCAGTACTTC,CASSPGVEETQYF,TRBV5-1,-,few,TRBJ2-5
TGTGCCAGTAGTAACCTCGACAGATCGGTCGGGGGAACAGATACGCAGTATTTT,CASSNLDRSVGGTDTQYF,TRBV19,-,once,TRBJ2-3
TGTGCCAGCAGCTCCACCGGACAGGGGGATGGCTACACCTTC,CASSSTGQGDGYTF,TRBV7-8,TRBD1,-,TRBJ1-2
TGTGCCAGCAGCGTGGGAGATACGCAGTATTTT,CASSVGDTQYF,TRBV9,-,-,TRBJ2-3
TGTGCCAGCAGTTATCGAGTCGGGATCGAGCAGTACTTC,CASSYRVGIEQYF,TRBV6-2/TRBV6-3,-,-,TRBJ2-7
TGTGCCAGTAGTATAGCGGTAGGAGGGGGGGAAACAGATACGCAGTATTTT,CASSIAVGGGETDTQYF,TRBV19,-,-,TRBJ2-3
TGTGCCAGCACCTGGGCAGAAGACTATGGCTACACCTTC,CASTWAEDYGYTF,TRBV12-3/TRBV12-4,-,-,TRBJ1-2
TGTGCCAGCTCACCACCGGGGTTTCACATTGAAGCTTTCTTT,CASSPPGFHIEAFF,TRBV18,-,-,TRBJ1-1
TGTGCCAGCGGACAGGTGTACAATGAGCAGTTCTTC,CASGQVYNEQFF,TRBV18,TRBD1,-,TRBJ2-1
TGTGCCAGCAGCTTTCGGGGGGTAGCTAACGAGCAGTACTTC,CASSFRGVANEQYF,TRBV5-6,TRBD2,-,TRBJ2-7
TGTGCCAGCAGCTCCCTAACGGCGGAGGGGGGCACAGATACGCAGTATTTT,CASSSLTAEGGTDTQYF,TRBV13,-,-,TRBJ2-3
TGTGCCACCCAGCCGGCAGGGGGAATCAATTCACCCCTCCACTTT,CATQPAGGINSPLHF,TRBV3-1/TRBV3-2,TRBD1,once,TRBJ1-6
TGTGCCACCAGTGACTCCGGACATACCCCTAGCAATCAGCCCCAGCATTTT,CATSDSGHTPSNQPQHF,TRBV24-1,-,-,TRBJ1-5
TGTGCCAGCAGCCCGGCCACCGTCGATGAGCAGTTCTTC,CASSPATVDEQFF,TRBV7-2,-,-,TRBJ2-1
TGTGCCAGCAGCGTCGGAGATACGCAGTATTTT,CASSVGDTQYF,TRBV9,-,-,TRBJ2-3
TGTGCCAGCAGTTTAGGGTTTCGGGAAAAACTGTTTTTT,CASSLGFREKLFF,TRBV12-3/TRBV12-4,-,-,TRBJ1-4
TGTGCCAGCAGCTTTGGGCTGGGGAGCACAGATACGCAGTATTTT,CASSFGLGSTDTQYF,TRBV7-2,-,-,TRBJ2-3
TGTGCCACCAGCAGATCCAGGGGGCTCGGAGAAAAACTGTTTTTT,CATSRSRGLGEKLFF,TRBV15,TRBD1,-,TRBJ1-4
TGTGCCAGCACTATTAGCGGGGGGTACACCTACGAGCAGTACTTC,CASTISGGYTYEQYF,TRBV2,TRBD2,-,TRBJ2-7
TGTGCCAGCAGCCCGGACAGGACAACCTACGAGCAGTACTTC,CASSPDRTTYEQYF,TRBV4-2,TRBD1,-,TRBJ2-7
TGTGCCAGCAGCCAAGGGGAGGACTTCGCTAATGAGCAGTTCTTC,CASSQGEDFANEQFF,TRBV4-2,-,-,TRBJ2-1
TGTGCCAGCAGCTCACCGCCCGGGGTCTCCGGAAACACCATATATTTT,CASSSPPGVSGNTIYF,TRBV7-9,-,-,TRBJ1-3